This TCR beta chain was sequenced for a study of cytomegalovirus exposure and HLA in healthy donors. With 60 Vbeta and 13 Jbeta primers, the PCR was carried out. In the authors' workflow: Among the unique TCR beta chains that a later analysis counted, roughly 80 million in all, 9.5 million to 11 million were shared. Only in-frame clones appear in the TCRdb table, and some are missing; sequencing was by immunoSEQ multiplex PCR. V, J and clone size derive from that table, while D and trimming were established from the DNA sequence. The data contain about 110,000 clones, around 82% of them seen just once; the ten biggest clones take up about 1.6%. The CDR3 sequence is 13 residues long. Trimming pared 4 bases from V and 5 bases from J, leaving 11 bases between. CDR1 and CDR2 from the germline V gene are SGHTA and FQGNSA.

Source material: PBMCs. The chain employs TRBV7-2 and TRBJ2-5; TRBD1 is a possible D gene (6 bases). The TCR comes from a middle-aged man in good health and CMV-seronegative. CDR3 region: CASSSRQAETQYF. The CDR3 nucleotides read TGTGCCAGCAGCTCCCGACAGGCTGAGACCCAGTACTTC.